A selection of T cell receptor beta chains follows, all from one sample in a study of blood T cell repertoires in COVID-19. Assay: immunoSEQ multiplex PCR; the TCRdb copy retains only in-frame clones and omits some. The sample records about 480,000 clones, approximately 90% being singletons. Sequenced sample: peripheral blood. These receptors came from a woman aged 25 to 39 with acute or convalescent COVID-19. CDR3s include the opening cysteine and the closing phenylalanine or tryptophan. D genes are given only for firm matches. Rows give clone size only sometimes, using once, few, many, or a class for an expanded clone.

cdr3_length,clone_size,j_call,d_call,v_call,cdr3_nt,cdr3_aa
17,-,TRBJ1-4,-,TRBV5-1,TGCGCCAGCAGCTTGGGTAGGGGTACCCCAACTAATGAAAAACTGTTTTTT,CASSLGRGTPTNEKLFF
15,-,TRBJ2-7,TRBD1,TRBV2,TGTGCCAGCAGTCCCGGACAGGGGACCGTCTACGAGCAGTACTTC,CASSPGQGTVYEQYF
12,-,TRBJ1-6,-,TRBV3-1/TRBV3-2,TGTGCCAGCAGCCAATCCTTTTCACCCCTCCACTTT,CASSQSFSPLHF
13,-,TRBJ2-5,TRBD1,TRBV2,TGTACCAGCAACCGGGACAGCCAAGAGACCCAGTACTTC,CTSNRDSQETQYF
16,few,TRBJ1-1,-,TRBV27,TGTGCCAGCAGTCTGACAATCCGAATTTCGAACACTGAAGCTTTCTTT,CASSLTIRISNTEAFF
15,-,TRBJ2-6,-,TRBV5-4,TGTGCCAGCAGCTTCCCCCAGTCTGGGGCCAACGTCCTGACTTTC,CASSFPQSGANVLTF
13,-,TRBJ2-1,-,TRBV7-2,TGTGCCAGCAGCTTGGCAGGTCACAATGAGCAGTTCTTC,CASSLAGHNEQFF
16,-,TRBJ2-5,TRBD2,TRBV4-2,TGTGCCAGCAGCCTAGAGGGAGGGCTCGTACAAGAGACCCAGTACTTC,CASSLEGGLVQETQYF
13,-,TRBJ1-2,TRBD1,TRBV5-4,TGTGCCAGCAGCCCCGGGACAGGGACTGGCTACACCTTC,CASSPGTGTGYTF
17,-,TRBJ1-2,TRBD1,TRBV5-1,TGCGCCAGCAGCTGGGGCCGAGCCGGGACAGGGGTGGGAGGCTACACCTTC,CASSWGRAGTGVGGYTF
19,-,TRBJ2-2,-,TRBV27,TGTGCCAGCAGTAAGAGGACCGGGTACGGGACTCGAAACACCGGGGAGCTGTTTTTT,CASSKRTGYGTRNTGELFF